These T cell receptor beta chains were read from a single sample in a study of cytomegalovirus exposure and HLA in healthy donors. Method: immunoSEQ multiplex PCR; TCRdb's copy keeps in-frame clones and lacks some. The data hold approximately 190,000 clones, with 65% to 90% observed a single time. Material for sequencing was PBMCs. Receptors originate from a man aged 35 to 55 in good health and CMV-seropositive. Both conserved end residues are part of each CDR3. A D gene is named only where the DNA matches it firmly. Part of the rows lack a size; the others show once, few, many or a class for expanded clones.

abundance,j_gene,v_gene,d_gene,CDR3nt,CDR3aa
.,TRBJ1-1,TRBV18,TRBD1,TGTGCCAGCTCACCTCGACAGGGGGCGGCCACTGAAGCTTTCTTT,CASSPRQGAATEAFF
many,TRBJ1-1,TRBV12-5,TRBD1,TGTGCTAGTGGCCACGGGACAGGTTCAATCCGAGGGGCTTTCTTT,CASGHGTGSIRGAFF
.,TRBJ2-2,TRBV4-1,TRBD2,TGCGCCAGCAGCCGAGCGGGACTGGTGAACACCGGGGAGCTGTTTTTT,CASSRAGLVNTGELFF
once,TRBJ2-2,TRBV19,TRBD2,TGTGCCAGTAGGGCGGGGGGTACCACCGGGGAGCTGTTTTTT,CASRAGGTTGELFF
.,TRBJ1-1,TRBV10-3,.,TGTGCCATCAGTGAGGTCCTGGGGGCCACTGAAGCTTTCTTT,CAISEVLGATEAFF
.,TRBJ1-4,TRBV2,.,TGTGCCAGCAGTGGTCGGAGAGATCGCGAAAAACTGTTTTTT,CASSGRRDREKLFF
.,TRBJ2-3,TRBV28,TRBD2,TGTGCCAGCAGTCGGACTAGCGGGATGACAGATACGCAGTATTTT,CASSRTSGMTDTQYF
.,TRBJ1-3,TRBV5-4,.,TGTGCCAGCAGCTTGTCAGGGAAGGACACCATATATTTT,CASSLSGKDTIYF
.,TRBJ1-1,TRBV14,.,TGTGCCAGCAGCCAACTAGGGCCGGGGGGCGGTGAAGCTTTCTTT,CASSQLGPGGGEAFF
few,TRBJ2-1,TRBV18,.,TGTGCCAGCTCAGGGGGCGCGAGCTCCTACAATGAGCAGTTCTTC,CASSGGASSYNEQFF
few,TRBJ1-6,TRBV19,TRBD1,TGTGCCAGCTCCGGGACAGGGGATTCACCCCTCCACTTT,CASSGTGDSPLHF
.,TRBJ1-4,TRBV5-5,.,TGTGCCAGCAGCCCCCGTGGGGACACCCTCCCGGGACTGTTTTTT,CASSPRGDTLPGLFF
once,TRBJ1-5,TRBV28,.,TGTGCCAGCAGCCAGGACGGGGGTCAGCCCCAGCATTTT,CASSQDGGQPQHF
once,TRBJ1-2,TRBV7-3,TRBD1,TGTGCCAGCAGCTCGGACAGGGGGCATGGCTACACCTTC,CASSSDRGHGYTF
.,TRBJ2-7,TRBV6-5,.,TGTGCCAGCAGTTACTCGCGGCAGGGGACCTACGAGCAGTACTTC,CASSYSRQGTYEQYF
.,TRBJ2-3,TRBV12-2,.,TGTGCAAGTCGCGAGACCGAGGACACTTCTAGCACAGATACGCAGTATTTT,CASRETEDTSSTDTQYF
.,TRBJ2-2,TRBV5-1,.,TGCGCCAGCAGCTTGCAGGGGTTGAACACCGGGGAGCTGTTTTTT,CASSLQGLNTGELFF
many,TRBJ1-1,TRBV10-2,.,TGCGCCAGTGGGAAGGGGGGGTACACTGAAGCTTTCTTT,CASGKGGYTEAFF
.,TRBJ2-3,TRBV27,TRBD2,TGTGCCAGCAGGGGAAGCGGGGGGTATTCTAGCACAGATACGCAGTATTTT,CASRGSGGYSSTDTQYF
.,TRBJ1-1,TRBV2,TRBD1,TGTGCCAGCAGGACTCAGGGGGGTGGTACTGAAGCTTTCTTT,CASRTQGGGTEAFF
.,TRBJ1-5,TRBV5-5,.,TGTGCCAGCAGCCCCGAGGGACTTATTAGCAATCAGCCCCAGCATTTT,CASSPEGLISNQPQHF
.,TRBJ2-2,TRBV19,.,TGTGCCAGTAGTATAAGCGCCCTACGGAGGGGAACCGGGGAGCTGTTTTTT,CASSISALRRGTGELFF
.,TRBJ2-2,TRBV11-3,TRBD2,TGTGCCAGCAGCTCCTCGGGAGGGGTGGACACCGGGGAGCTGTTTTTT,CASSSSGGVDTGELFF
.,TRBJ2-7,TRBV4-3,.,TGCGCCAGCAGCCAAGAACGGCGGCAGACTCTCGGGGTCTACGAGCAGTACTTC,CASSQERRQTLGVYEQYF
few,TRBJ1-4,TRBV6-5,.,TGTGCCAGCAGTGGAGGGACTTCAACTAATGAAAAACTGTTTTTT,CASSGGTSTNEKLFF
.,TRBJ1-1,TRBV5-1,.,TGCGCCAGCAGCGCCCACAGGATTGGGAACACTGAAGCTTTCTTT,CASSAHRIGNTEAFF
.,TRBJ1-1,TRBV6-5,.,TGTGCCAGCACCCTCACCGGGGACACTGAAGCTTTCTTT,CASTLTGDTEAFF
.,TRBJ2-7,TRBV27,.,TGTGCCAGCAGTGCCACAGGGATCGAGCAGTACTTC,CASSATGIEQYF
few,TRBJ2-1,TRBV10-1,.,TGCGCCAGCAGTGCATTCTACAATGAGCAGTTCTTC,CASSAFYNEQFF
.,TRBJ1-1,TRBV9,TRBD1,TGTGCCAGCAGCGTAGGAAGGGACAGGGGGCTAGTTAACACTGAAGCTTTCTTT,CASSVGRDRGLVNTEAFF
.,TRBJ1-4,TRBV7-9,.,TGTGCCAGCAGCTTAGGGCCAGGGCCGATGTTTTTT,CASSLGPGPMFF
.,TRBJ1-5,TRBV11-2,.,TGTGCCAGCAGCGCCGGGACACATCAGCCCCAGCATTTT,CASSAGTHQPQHF
few,TRBJ1-1,TRBV18,.,TGTGCCAGCTCCCCAGACCTAGCCCGGACCACTGAAGCTTTCTTT,CASSPDLARTTEAFF
.,TRBJ2-1,TRBV27,TRBD1,TGTGCCAGCAGCCGAGGACAGGGGACGTTCTTC,CASSRGQGTFF
.,TRBJ2-3,TRBV9,TRBD2,TGTGCCAGCAGCCCTACCGGGGGGGCGACAGGTACGCAGTATTTT,CASSPTGGATGTQYF
.,TRBJ1-2,TRBV28,TRBD1,TGTGCCAGCAGTCTCCAACTTCAGGGGGCAGGTGGCTACACCTTC,CASSLQLQGAGGYTF
once,TRBJ2-5,TRBV10-3,.,TGTGCCATCAGTGAGTCGCGGGACAGTCAAGAGACCCAGTACTTC,CAISESRDSQETQYF
.,TRBJ1-5,TRBV27,.,TGTGCCAGCAGTTTATCCGTCGGGGAGGTTCAGCCCCAGCATTTT,CASSLSVGEVQPQHF
.,TRBJ2-7,TRBV18,.,TGTGCCAGCTCACCACCCTTTCGAGGGTTGTACGAGCAGTACTTC,CASSPPFRGLYEQYF
.,TRBJ1-2,TRBV7-9,TRBD1,TGTGCCAGCAGCCAGTCGCTTAGGGGGCGCGCCTATGGCTACACCTTC,CASSQSLRGRAYGYTF
.,TRBJ2-3,TRBV30,.,TGTGCCTGGGGAGACCTCACAGATACGCAGTATTTT,CAWGDLTDTQYF
once,TRBJ1-5,TRBV9,TRBD1,TGTGCCAGCAGCGAGGGACAGGGAGGTAATCAGCCCCAGCATTTT,CASSEGQGGNQPQHF
.,TRBJ1-5,TRBV30,.,TGTGCCTGGAATAACGGTGATAGCAATCAGCCCCAGCATTTT,CAWNNGDSNQPQHF
once,TRBJ2-3,TRBV5-1,TRBD1,TGCGCCAGCAGCGGGAAGACAGGGGGAACAGATACGCAGTATTTT,CASSGKTGGTDTQYF
.,TRBJ1-3,TRBV19,TRBD1,TGTGCCAGTAGAAGGGGACAGGGGGCTGGAAACACCATATATTTT,CASRRGQGAGNTIYF
.,TRBJ2-1,TRBV11-2,TRBD1,TGTGCCAGCAGCCCCTTTGACAGGGGGGGCAACAATGAGCAGTTCTTC,CASSPFDRGGNNEQFF